This T cell receptor beta chain was obtained from a study of blood T cell repertoires in COVID-19. Turning to the study itself: Samples representing acute and convalescent COVID-19 were sourced from the United States, Italy and Spain.

The CDR3 sequence is 16 residues long. V trimming: 6 bases; J trimming: 0 bases; junction bases outside the gene matches: 6. Germline CDR1 is SGHRS and CDR2 is YFSETQ. TCRdb keeps only in-frame clones here, not all; method: immunoSEQ multiplex PCR. The sample gives approximately 150,000 clones, 70% to 90% of which show up once; roughly 3% is in the top ten. The chain employs TRBV5-1 and TRBJ2-2, with 9 bases matching TRBD2. The TCR comes from a man between 65 and 85 years old with acute or convalescent COVID-19. Sequenced input: peripheral blood. The DNA of the CDR3 is TGCGCCAGCACCTTTAGCGGGAGCTCGAACACCGGGGAGCTGTTTTTT. Translation gives CASTFSGSSNTGELFF.